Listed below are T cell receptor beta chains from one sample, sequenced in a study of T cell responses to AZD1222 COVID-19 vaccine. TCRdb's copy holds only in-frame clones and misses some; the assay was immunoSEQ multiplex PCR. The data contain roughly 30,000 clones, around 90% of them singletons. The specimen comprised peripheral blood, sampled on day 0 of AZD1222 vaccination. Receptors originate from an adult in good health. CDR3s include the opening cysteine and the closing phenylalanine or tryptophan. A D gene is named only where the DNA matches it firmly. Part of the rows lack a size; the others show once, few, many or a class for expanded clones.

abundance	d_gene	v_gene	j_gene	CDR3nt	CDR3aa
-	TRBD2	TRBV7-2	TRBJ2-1	TGTGCCAGCAGTCCATCTACTAGCGGGGTTTACGCTGAGCAGTTCTTC	CASSPSTSGVYAEQFF
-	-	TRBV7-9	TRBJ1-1	TGTGCCAGCAGCCAGTACGAGAACACTGAAGCTTTCTTT	CASSQYENTEAFF
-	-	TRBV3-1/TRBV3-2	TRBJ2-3	TGTGCCAGCAGCCAAGATACGACAGATACGCAGTATTTT	CASSQDTTDTQYF
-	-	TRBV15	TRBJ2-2	TGTGCCACCAGCAGAGAGTCGATCAACACCGGGGAGCTGTTTTTT	CATSRESINTGELFF
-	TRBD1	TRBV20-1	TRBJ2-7	TGCAGTGCTAGTGTTCCGGGACAGACATTTTCCTACGAGCAGTACTTC	CSASVPGQTFSYEQYF
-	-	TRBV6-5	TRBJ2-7	TGTGCCAGCACCGTCGCGGGCTTCTACGAGCAGTACTTC	CASTVAGFYEQYF
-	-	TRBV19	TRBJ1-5	TGTGCCAGTAGTATATTCGGGTACAATCAGCCCCAGCATTTT	CASSIFGYNQPQHF
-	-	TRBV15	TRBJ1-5	TGTGCCACCAGCAGAGAAAGGGTCAGCAATAATCAGCCCCAGCATTTT	CATSRERVSNNQPQHF
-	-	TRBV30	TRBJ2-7	TGTGCCTGGGCAGATCAGGGCTACGAGCAGTACTTC	CAWADQGYEQYF
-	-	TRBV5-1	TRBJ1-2	TGCGCCAGCACCCGGGATGGGGGAACCAACGGAGGCTACACCTTC	CASTRDGGTNGGYTF
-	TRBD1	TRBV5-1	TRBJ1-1	TGCGCCAGCAGCTTCGACAGGGGGCCAACTGAAGCTTTCTTT	CASSFDRGPTEAFF
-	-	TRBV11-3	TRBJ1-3	TGTGCCAGCAGCTTAGGCGGGCACCTTGGAAACACCATATATTTT	CASSLGGHLGNTIYF
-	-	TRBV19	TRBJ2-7	TGTGCCAGTAGTATGGGGTCAGAGCAGTACTTC	CASSMGSEQYF
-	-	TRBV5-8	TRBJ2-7	TGTGCCAGCAGCCCTTCCGGGCTCGAGCAGTACTTC	CASSPSGLEQYF
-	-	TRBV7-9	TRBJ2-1	TGTGCCAGCAGCGGATACAATGAGCAGTTCTTC	CASSGYNEQFF
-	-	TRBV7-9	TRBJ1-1	TGTGCCAGCAGCTCGCGGGGCGGCTTCACTGAAGCTTTCTTT	CASSSRGGFTEAFF
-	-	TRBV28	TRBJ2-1	TGTGCCAGCTCGAGCGGAGCCTACAATGAGCAGTTCTTC	CASSSGAYNEQFF
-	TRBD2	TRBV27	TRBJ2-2	TGTGCCAGCAGTTACGCGGGGGGTACGTTCGCCAACACCGGGGAGCTGTTTTTT	CASSYAGGTFANTGELFF
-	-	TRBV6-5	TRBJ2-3	TGTGCCAGCAAGGGAGCTCAGCGTAGCACAGATACGCAGTATTTT	CASKGAQRSTDTQYF
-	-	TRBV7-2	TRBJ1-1	TGTGCCAGCAGCTTTGTTCAGGAAGGCACTGAAGCTTTCTTT	CASSFVQEGTEAFF
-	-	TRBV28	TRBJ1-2	TGTGCCAGCAGCACCGGGAGACCCTCCTATGGCTACACCTTC	CASSTGRPSYGYTF
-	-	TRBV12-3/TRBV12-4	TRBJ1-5	TGTGCCAGCAGTTTAGCCCGGGACAAAGAGCATTTT	CASSLARDKEHF
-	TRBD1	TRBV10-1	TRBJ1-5	TGCGCCAGCAGTGAGCGCGGGACAGACAATCAGCCCCAGCATTTT	CASSERGTDNQPQHF
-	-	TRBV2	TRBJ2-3	TGTGCCAGCAGTGAGGCTAGCCCCAAGGTGGATACGCAGTATTTT	CASSEASPKVDTQYF
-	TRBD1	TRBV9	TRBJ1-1	TGTGCCAGCAGCGTGGGGGGACAGGGGGCCAAGAACACTGAAGCTTTCTTT	CASSVGGQGAKNTEAFF
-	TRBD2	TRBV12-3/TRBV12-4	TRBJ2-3	TGTGCCAGTCGGACTAGCGGCACAGATACGCAGTATTTT	CASRTSGTDTQYF
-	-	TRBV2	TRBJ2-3	TGTGCCAGCACCGAGGACCGTGCCCCCACAGATACGCAGTATTTT	CASTEDRAPTDTQYF
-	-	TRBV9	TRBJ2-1	TGTGCCAGCAGCGGCACGCCCGGGGAACTTATCTACAATGAGCAGTTCTTC	CASSGTPGELIYNEQFF
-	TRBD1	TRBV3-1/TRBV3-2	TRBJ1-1	TGTGCCAGCCGGGACAGGAACACTGAAGCTTTCTTT	CASRDRNTEAFF
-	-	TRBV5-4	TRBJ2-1	TGTGCCAGCAGCTTGGGGGCGGGATTACCTAACAATGAGCAGTTCTTC	CASSLGAGLPNNEQFF
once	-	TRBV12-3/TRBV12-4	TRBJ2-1	TGTGCCAGCAGTAACCGGGACCATGTACGGTTCTTC	CASSNRDHVRFF
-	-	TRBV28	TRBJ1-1	TGTGCCAGCAGTCCCCAATCCACAGGCTCGAACACTGAAGCTTTCTTT	CASSPQSTGSNTEAFF
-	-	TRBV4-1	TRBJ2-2	TGCGCCAGCAGCCAACAGGACCTCATGAACACCGGGGAGCTGTTTTTT	CASSQQDLMNTGELFF
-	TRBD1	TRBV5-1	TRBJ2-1	TGCGCCAGCAGCTTGGCCGTGACAGGGGGCGATGAGCAGTTCTTC	CASSLAVTGGDEQFF
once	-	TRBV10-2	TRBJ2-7	TGCGCCAGCAGTGAGGCCTCCTACGAGCAGTACTTC	CASSEASYEQYF
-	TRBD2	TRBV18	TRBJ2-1	TGTGCCAGCTCACCCGGACTAGCACTTACCTACAATGAGCAGTTCTTC	CASSPGLALTYNEQFF
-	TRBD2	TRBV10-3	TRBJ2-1	TGTGCCATCAGTGAGTCCAGCGGGAGAGAAGATGAGCAGTTCTTC	CAISESSGREDEQFF
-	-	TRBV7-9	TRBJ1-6	TGTGCCAGCAGCCGAGGGGAATCACCCCTCCACTTT	CASSRGESPLHF
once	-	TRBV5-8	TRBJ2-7	TGTGCCAGCACCCCAGGGGTGAGACCCTACGAGCAGTACTTC	CASTPGVRPYEQYF